These 14 T cell receptor beta chains were sequenced from one sample in a study of cytomegalovirus exposure and HLA in healthy donors. TCRdb keeps only in-frame clones here, not all; method: immunoSEQ multiplex PCR. The sample includes around 240,000 clones, roughly 89% of them seen just once. Sequencing was carried out using PBMCs. The origin of the receptors is a woman aged 18-29 years in good health and CMV-seronegative.

The V and J genes are TRBV25-1 and TRBJ1-1; 8 positions agree with TRBD1. Germline CDR1 and CDR2: MGHDK and SYGVNS. This CDR3 is 14 amino acids long. With 8 bases clipped from V and 8 bases from J, the junction kept 13 bases outside the gene matches. CDR3 DNA sequence: TGTGCCAGCCAACAGAGGACAGGGACCACCGAAGCTTTCTTT. It specifies CASQQRTGTTEAFF.

This chain joins TRBV4-3 and TRBJ2-2, with unresolved D. Trimming removed 4 bases at V and 5 bases at J, with 14 bases between. Germline V gene sequence: CDR1 LGHNA, CDR2 YSLEER. CDR3 length equals 15 residues. As DNA, the CDR3 is TGCGCCAGCAGCCGGGCCGATAGAAGTACCGGGGAGCTGTTTTTT. This codes for CASSRADRSTGELFF.

The V gene is TRBV7-2, the J gene TRBJ2-5; TRBD1 matches 10 bases. CDR1 and CDR2 (germline): SGHTA, FQGNSA. Germline trimming cut 5 bases from V and 3 bases from J; bases unmatched to any gene: 3. This CDR3 contains 14 residues. As DNA, the CDR3 is TGTGCCAGCAGCCGAGGGACAGGGGAAGAGACCCAGTACTTC. It codes for CASSRGTGEETQYF.

This rearrangement joins TRBV13 to TRBJ2-3; TRBD2 aligns across 11 bases. CDR3 length: 16 residues. Germline loops: CDR1 PRHDT, CDR2 FYEKMQ (reference sequence). J was trimmed by 5 bases and V by 1 base; bases with no gene match: 5. The CDR3 reads CASSLVSGGAGDTQYF. DNA for the CDR3: TGTGCCAGCAGCTTAGTTAGCGGGGGGGCCGGAGATACGCAGTATTTT.

This sequence joins TRBV5-4 and TRBJ2-3, with D possibly being TRBD1 (6 bases). This CDR3 is built from 15 residues. Germline values: CDR1 SGHNT, CDR2 YYREEE (reference sequence). The V end lost 4 bases, the J end lost 2 bases, and 14 bases lay between the germline ends. The CDR3 sequence is CASSPSGHLTDTQYF. CDR3 bases: TGTGCCAGCAGCCCCTCGGGACACCTCACAGATACGCAGTATTTT. Variable domain in full (rest from reference TRBV5-4 and TRBJ2-3): ETGVTQSPTHLIKTRGQQVTLRCSSQSGHNTVSWYQQALGQGPQFIFQYYREEENGRGNFPPRFSGLQFPNYSSELNVNALELDDSALYLCASSPSGHLTDTQYFGPGTRLTVL.

The chain uses TRBV5-1 and TRBJ2-5; 8 bases agree with TRBD1. This CDR3 has 15 amino acids. Trimming at V came to 0 bases and at J to 1 base, leaving 2 bases not matched to a gene. Germline V gene sequence: CDR1 SGHRS, CDR2 YFSETQ. The CDR3: CASSLEGQGQETQYF. Written as DNA, the CDR3 is TGCGCCAGCAGCTTGGAAGGACAGGGCCAAGAGACCCAGTACTTC.

The CDR3 DNA follows: TGTGCCAGCAGTTCGTATATAGCACTGAAAATCTACGAGCAGTACGTC. Its translation: CASSSYIALKIYEQYV. The V and J genes are TRBV27 and TRBJ2-7, with unresolved D. Germline values: CDR1 MNHEY, CDR2 SMNVEV (reference sequence). This CDR3 comprises 16 residues. V was pared by 4 bases and J by 3 bases, with 19 bases between.

The chain joins TRBV11-2 to TRBJ2-7; 7 bases match TRBD2. The V segment lost 1 base and the J segment 7 bases; nucleotides outside the gene matches: 4. Germline CDR1 is SGHAT and CDR2 is FQNNGV. This CDR3 spans 13 amino acids. This CDR3 reads CASSLVGGIEQYV. The CDR3, as DNA: TGTGCCAGCAGCTTAGTGGGGGGGATAGAGCAGTACGTC.

This chain links TRBV9 with TRBJ1-2; TRBD1 agrees at 10 bases. This CDR3 spans 13 amino acids. The germline V gene encodes CDR1 SGDLS and CDR2 YYNGEE. Trimming took 4 bases from V and 6 from J; bases not matched to a gene: 3. The CDR3 DNA reads TGTGCCAGCAGCTTGGACAGGGGGAATGGCTACACCTTC. Translated, it gives CASSLDRGNGYTF.

In its sample, this clone was seen once. CDR3 protein: CASSERQTPYNEQFF. CDR3 nucleotide sequence: TGTGCCAGCTCCGAGCGGCAGACCCCCTACAATGAGCAGTTCTTC. V gene TRBV2 combines with J gene TRBJ2-1; possible D gene TRBD2, 5 bases. Looked up from germline, CDR1 is SNHLY and CDR2 is FYNNEI. Deletions cut 8 bases from V and 2 bases from J, with 16 bases between. The CDR3 runs 15 residues.

The rearrangement joins TRBV4-1 to TRBJ1-1; D is perhaps TRBD1 (5 bases). Trimming left V 0 bases short and J 5 bases short, with 13 bases between. The CDR3 contains 15 residues. In germline, CDR1 is MGHRA, CDR2 YSYEKL. This chain's CDR3 is CASSQEARVATEAFF. CDR3 sequence (DNA): TGCGCCAGCAGCCAAGAGGCCAGGGTGGCGACTGAAGCTTTCTTT.

DNA for the CDR3: TGTGCCAGCAGTTACTCTTCGGGGGGAGCCGGGGAGCTGTTTTTT. Amino acid sequence: CASSYSSGGAGELFF. This chain joins TRBV6-6 and TRBJ2-2; 7 bases map to TRBD2. CDR1 and CDR2 from the germline V gene are MNHNY and SVGAGI (reference sequence). CDR3 length equals 15 residues. Losses at the gene ends were 0 bases for V and 6 bases for J; bases not matched to a gene: 4.

This chain links TRBV5-6 with TRBJ1-4; TRBD1 might be the D (6 bases). Germline V lookup: CDR1 SGHDT, CDR2 YYEEEE. The ends were cut back, 1 base at V and 3 bases at J, with 16 bases in the middle. The CDR3 is 17 residues long. The CDR3 DNA reads as TGTGCCAGCAGCTTGTATACAGGGAGTCGGGCTAATGAAAAACTGTTTTTT. Residues: CASSLYTGSRANEKLFF.

The genes are TRBV12-2 and TRBJ2-7; no DNA check was done on the table's D call, TRBD1. TRBV12-2 counts as a pseudogene. The CDR3 consists of 22 residues. As DNA, the CDR3 is TGTGCAAGTCGCTTGGAGGAGGACAGGATGAGAGCTCCCTTTAAGGCGGTTTACGAGCAGTACGTC. Translating gives CASRLEEDRMRAPFKAVYEQYV.